These 16 T cell receptor beta chains came from one sample sequenced in a study of T cells after posttransplantation cyclophosphamide. Data came from immunoSEQ multiplex PCR; TCRdb stores just in-frame clones and leaves some out. The sample contains tens of thousands of clones, approximately 90% of which appear only once. Specimen: PBMCs. These TCRs come from a woman in her forties with a blood cancer, CMV-positive, and with a related stem cell donor.

This sequence joins TRBV7-3 and TRBJ2-2; D may be TRBD2 (5 bases). The germline gives CDR1 SGHTA, CDR2 FQGTGA. This CDR3 is 17 amino acids long. Trimming pared 6 bases from V and 2 bases from J, leaving 19 bases between. This CDR3 is CASRPTHWELNTGELFF. As DNA, the CDR3 is TGTGCCAGCAGACCCACCCACTGGGAGCTAAACACCGGGGAGCTGTTTTTT.

J is TRBJ2-3 and V is TRBV7-9; 16 positions match TRBD2. CDR3 length: 17 amino acids. V lost 5 bases to trimming and J lost 5 bases; unmatched junction nucleotides: 7. Germline CDR1 reads SEHNR; CDR2 reads FQNEAQ (reference sequence). CDR3: CASSPPGTSGGVDTQYF. CDR3 nucleotides: TGTGCCAGCAGCCCCCCCGGGACTAGCGGGGGGGTAGATACGCAGTATTTT.

The chain carries TRBV7-8 and TRBJ2-2, with 12 nucleotides matching TRBD2. Germline CDR1 and CDR2: SGHVS and FQNEAQ. The CDR3 consists of 17 residues. The V gene end was trimmed by 1 base and the J gene end by 4 bases; junction bases not matched to a gene: 4. Here the CDR3 reads CASSLELAGGSTGELFF. The DNA for the CDR3 is TGTGCCAGCAGCTTAGAACTAGCGGGGGGCAGCACCGGGGAGCTGTTTTTT.

The count of this clone is one. The V and J genes are TRBV29-1 and TRBJ1-2; D not resolved. The CDR3 has 13 amino acids. Trimming shortened V by 8 bases and J by 4 bases, and 17 bases separated the two germline ends. CDR1 is SQVTM, CDR2 ANQGSEA, per germline. The CDR3 DNA reads as TGCAGCCATGAGAGGGTCAACAGCTATGGCTACACCTTC. This encodes CSHERVNSYGYTF.

The chain links TRBV7-2 to TRBJ1-4; unclear D gene. V lost 4 bases to trimming and J lost 8 bases, with 17 bases between them. This CDR3 region has 15 residues. Germline V gene sequence: CDR1 SGHTA, CDR2 FQGNSA. The chain's CDR3 is CASSSPLLAKEKLFF. The CDR3 coding sequence is TGTGCCAGCAGCTCGCCCCTTCTGGCCAAAGAAAAACTGTTTTTT.

V is TRBV13 and J is TRBJ2-1; 11 bases map to TRBD2. V shed 1 base and J 0 bases; nucleotides not matched to a gene: 8. The length of the CDR3 is 19 residues. CDR1 and CDR2 from the germline V gene are PRHDT and FYEKMQ (reference sequence). Written as DNA, the CDR3 is TGTGCCAGCAGCTTAGCCCCTAGCGGGGGGCCTTACTCCTACAATGAGCAGTTCTTC. This encodes CASSLAPSGGPYSYNEQFF.

The V call is TRBV2, the J call TRBJ1-2, with 10 bases fitting TRBD1. The germline gives CDR1 SNHLY, CDR2 FYNNEI. J lost 4 bases, V lost 4 bases, and 3 bases had no gene match. The CDR3 extends over 14 amino acids. The CDR3 nucleotides read TGTGCCAGCAGTGTGGACAGGGGGATCTATGGCTACACCTTC. It specifies CASSVDRGIYGYTF.

The J gene is TRBJ2-2, the V gene TRBV4-2; 9 bases line up with TRBD2. The CDR3 extends over 17 amino acids. V lost 0 bases to trimming and J lost 5 bases; unmatched junction nucleotides: 7. Germline V gene sequence: CDR1 LGHNA, CDR2 YNFKEQ. This CDR3 is CASSQDVSGGLTGELFF. The DNA of the CDR3 is TGTGCCAGCAGCCAAGACGTTAGCGGGGGCCTTACCGGGGAGCTGTTTTTT.

The genes are TRBV5-1 and TRBJ2-1, with 9 bases identical to TRBD2. V trimming: 4 bases; J trimming: 5 bases; junction bases outside the gene matches: 7. The CDR3 contains 15 residues. In germline, CDR1 is SGHRS, CDR2 YFSETQ. This CDR3 reads CASSPGLAPDNEQFF. The CDR3 DNA is TGCGCCAGCAGCCCCGGACTAGCGCCAGACAATGAGCAGTTCTTC.

This clone was detected only once. This chain links TRBV21-1 with TRBJ2-3; the table assigns TRBD1, which was not confirmed against the DNA. TRBV21-1 has pseudogene status. The CDR3 contains 15 residues. CDR3 sequence: CASSKGQGVTDTQYF. In DNA, the CDR3 is TGTGCCAGCAGCAAAGGCCAGGGCGTCACAGATACGCAGTATTTT.

Only one count was recorded for this clone. The chain is built from TRBV27 and TRBJ2-7; D is possibly TRBD2 (7 bases). Germline CDR1 is MNHEY and CDR2 is SMNVEV (reference sequence). The CDR3 sequence is 13 residues long. The V end lost 5 bases, the J end lost 4 bases, and 12 bases lay between the germline ends. CDR3 nucleotides: TGTGCCAGCAGTAAGGGGGGGCCTTACGAGCAGTACTTC. As protein: CASSKGGPYEQYF.

This chain connects TRBV14 to TRBJ1-1; D gene unclear. The germline CDR1 and CDR2 sequences are SGHDN and FVKESK. This CDR3 is 16 amino acids long. Trimming removed 1 base at V and 5 bases at J, with 17 bases between. DNA of the CDR3: TGTGCCAGCAGCCAAGGTATCATCAGCTCGGGGACTGAAGCTTTCTTT. Translating it yields CASSQGIISSGTEAFF.

V gene TRBV7-3 combines with J gene TRBJ2-7; 9 positions match TRBD1. V was clipped by 3 bases and J by 2 bases; unmatched bases: 17. The germline V gene encodes CDR1 SGHTA and CDR2 FQGTGA. This CDR3 has 19 residues. The DNA of the CDR3 is TGTGCCAGCAGCTTCGTCCGGGACAGGGTCATACTGCGACCCTACGAGCAGTACTTC. Amino acids: CASSFVRDRVILRPYEQYF.

The chain uses TRBV19 and TRBJ2-6; 7 nucleotides agree with TRBD1. V trimming: 5 bases; J trimming: 0 bases; junction bases outside the gene matches: 7. Germline V gene data show CDR1 as LNHDA and CDR2 as SQIVND (reference sequence). The length of the CDR3 is 17 residues. The CDR3 here is CASSVRTGLSGANVLTF. The CDR3 DNA follows: TGTGCCAGTAGTGTTAGGACAGGACTCTCTGGGGCCAACGTCCTGACTTTC.

This chain joins TRBV18 and TRBJ1-2, with 7 bases that match TRBD1. The CDR3 covers 15 residues. CDR1 is KGHSH and CDR2 is LQKENI in the germline V gene. The V and J ends lost 5 bases and 4 bases, in that order; junction bases with no gene match: 10. CDR3 DNA sequence: TGTGCCAGCTCAATGAGGACAGGAAGTGCCTATGGCTACACCTTC. Its translation: CASSMRTGSAYGYTF.

The chain is built from TRBV25-1 and TRBJ1-2; D is possibly TRBD1 (6 bases). The CDR3 is made up of 13 amino acids. The germline CDR1 and CDR2 sequences are MGHDK and SYGVNS. The germline V and J ends were trimmed by 6 bases and 6 bases, with 14 bases remaining between them. As DNA, the CDR3 is TGTGCCAGCAGCTATACAGGGATCCATGGCTACACCTTC. Translation gives CASSYTGIHGYTF.